What follows is one TCR beta chain and its context. This entry is derived from a study of blood T cell repertoires in COVID-19. Study-wide background: Samples representing acute and convalescent COVID-19 were sourced from the United States, Italy and Spain. PBMCs, B-cell-depleted T cells, or T cells were the source of the cDNA or gDNA that made up the material.

Study processing details: For nucleated cells, counts were estimated from reference gene primer amplification. The repertoire was sequenced with immunoSEQ multiplex PCR; TCRdb's copy has only in-frame clones and lacks some. V and J calls plus clone size are reproduced from that table; the DNA served to infer D and trimming. The sample has 140,000 or so clones; about 83% are singletons. Germline CDR1 SQVTM, CDR2 ANQGSEA. This CDR3 region has 13 residues. The germline V and J ends were trimmed by 7 bases and 2 bases, with 14 bases remaining between them. V and J are TRBV29-1 and TRBJ1-1; tentatively, D is TRBD1 (6 bases). The clonotype was recovered from a woman in her forties or fifties with active or convalescent COVID-19. Sequencing was carried out using peripheral blood. The CDR3, as DNA: TGCAGCGGGAGAACACAGGGCAACACTGAAGCTTTCTTT. This encodes CSGRTQGNTEAFF.